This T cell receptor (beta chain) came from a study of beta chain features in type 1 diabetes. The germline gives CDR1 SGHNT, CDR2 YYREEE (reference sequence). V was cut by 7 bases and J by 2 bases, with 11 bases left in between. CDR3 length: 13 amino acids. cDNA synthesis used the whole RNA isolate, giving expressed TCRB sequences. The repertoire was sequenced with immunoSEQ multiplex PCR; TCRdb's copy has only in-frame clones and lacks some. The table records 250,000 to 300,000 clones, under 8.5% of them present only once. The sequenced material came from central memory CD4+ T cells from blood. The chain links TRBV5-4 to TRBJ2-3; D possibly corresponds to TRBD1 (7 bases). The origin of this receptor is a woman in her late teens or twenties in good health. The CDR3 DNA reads TGTGCCAGCGCAGGGGGGCCCACAGATACGCAGTATTTT. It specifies CASAGGPTDTQYF.